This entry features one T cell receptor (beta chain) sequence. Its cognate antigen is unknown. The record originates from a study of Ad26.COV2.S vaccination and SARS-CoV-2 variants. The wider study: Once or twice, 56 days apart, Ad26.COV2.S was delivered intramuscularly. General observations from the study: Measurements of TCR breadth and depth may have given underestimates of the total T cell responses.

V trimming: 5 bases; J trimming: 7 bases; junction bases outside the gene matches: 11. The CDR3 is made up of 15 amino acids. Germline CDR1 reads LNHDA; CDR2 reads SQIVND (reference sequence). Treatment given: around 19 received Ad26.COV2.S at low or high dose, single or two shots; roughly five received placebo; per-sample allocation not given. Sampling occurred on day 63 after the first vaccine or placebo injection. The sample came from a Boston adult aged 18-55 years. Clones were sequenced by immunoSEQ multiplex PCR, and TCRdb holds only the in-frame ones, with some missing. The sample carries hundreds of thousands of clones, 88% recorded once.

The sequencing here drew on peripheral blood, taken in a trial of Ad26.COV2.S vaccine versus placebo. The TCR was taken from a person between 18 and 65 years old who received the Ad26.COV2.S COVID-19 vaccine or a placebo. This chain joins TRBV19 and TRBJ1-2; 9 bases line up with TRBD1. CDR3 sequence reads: CASSPDRGDLSGYTF. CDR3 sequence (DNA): TGTGCCAGTAGTCCGGACAGGGGAGATTTGAGTGGCTACACCTTC.